This record concerns one TCR beta chain sequence. The entry originates in a study of cytomegalovirus exposure and HLA in healthy donors. Primers: 60 Vbeta forward and 13 Jbeta reverse. Profiling relied on immunoSEQ multiplex PCR, and the TCRdb table lists in-frame clones only, not all of them. This sample has approximately 110,000 clones, with over 60% found just once. The CDR3 has 17 residues. Between the trimmed V and J ends, which lost 1 base and 2 bases, there was a span of 16 bases. CDR1 is MGHRA and CDR2 is YSYEKL in the germline V gene. The source of this sequence is a man aged 25-45 years in good health and CMV-seropositive. The chain couples TRBV4-1 to TRBJ2-3; weak D call: TRBD2 (5 bases). Input material: PBMCs. The CDR3 DNA sequence: TGCGCCAGCAGCCAAGGGAGTTCAGGAGGATACACAGATACGCAGTATTTT. Amino acids: CASSQGSSGGYTDTQYF.